This TCR beta chain was recorded in a study of blood T cell repertoires in COVID-19. As originally analysed: Amplification from reference gene primers served as the basis for estimated nucleated cell counts. Only in-frame clones appear in the TCRdb table, and some are missing; sequencing was by immunoSEQ multiplex PCR. That table is the source of V, J and clone size, and D and trimming were worked out from the DNA. The data hold over 50,000 clones, with roughly 80% observed a single time. V gave up 4 bases and J gave up 3 bases; unmatched junction bases: 15. The CDR3 is 19 amino acids. Germline CDR1 reads LGHNT; CDR2 reads FRNRAP.

The sequenced sample consisted of PBMCs or T cells enriched from blood (not recorded which). This TCR was sampled from a woman aged 40 to 50 with acute COVID-19. The V call is TRBV12-5, the J call TRBJ2-1; 10 bases match TRBD2. The CDR3 DNA reads as TGTGCTAGTGGTTCATGGAGCCTACTAGCGGGGCCAGGCTACAATGAGCAGTTCTTC. Translation: CASGSWSLLAGPGYNEQFF.